This T cell receptor beta chain was sequenced during a study of blood T cell repertoires in COVID-19. V was clipped by 0 bases and J by 7 bases, with 7 bases between them. CDR3 length equals 13 residues. In germline, CDR1 is LGHDT, CDR2 YNNKEL (reference sequence). The table came from immunoSEQ multiplex PCR; TCRdb's copy has only in-frame clones and leaves some out. The sample has 140,000 to 150,000 clones; over 70% are singletons. The chain employs TRBV3-1 (or the pseudogene TRBV3-2) and TRBJ1-5; D remains ambiguous. The receptor was isolated from a woman aged 45-59 years with acute or convalescent COVID-19. Input material: peripheral blood. The CDR3 nucleotides read TGTGCCAGCAGCCAAGATCTAGTCCAGCCCCAGCATTTT. It specifies CASSQDLVQPQHF.